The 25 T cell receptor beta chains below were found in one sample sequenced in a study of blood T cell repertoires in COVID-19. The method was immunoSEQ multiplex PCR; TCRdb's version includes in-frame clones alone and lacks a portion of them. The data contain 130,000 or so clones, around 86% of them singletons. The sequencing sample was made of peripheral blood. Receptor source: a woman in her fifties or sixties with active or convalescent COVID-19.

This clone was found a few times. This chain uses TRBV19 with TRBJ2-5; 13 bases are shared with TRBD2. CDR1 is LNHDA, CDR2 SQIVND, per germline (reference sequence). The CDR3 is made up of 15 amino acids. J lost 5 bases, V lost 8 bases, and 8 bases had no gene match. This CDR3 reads CASGTSGRAGETQYF. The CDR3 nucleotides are TGTGCCAGTGGAACTAGCGGGAGGGCCGGGGAGACCCAGTACTTC.

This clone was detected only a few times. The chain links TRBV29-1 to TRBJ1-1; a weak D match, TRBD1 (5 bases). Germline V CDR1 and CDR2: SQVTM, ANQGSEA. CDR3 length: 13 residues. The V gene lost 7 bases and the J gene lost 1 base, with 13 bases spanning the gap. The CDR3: CSGYRLRNTEAFF. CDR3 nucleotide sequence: TGCAGCGGATACAGGCTCCGGAACACTGAAGCTTTCTTT.

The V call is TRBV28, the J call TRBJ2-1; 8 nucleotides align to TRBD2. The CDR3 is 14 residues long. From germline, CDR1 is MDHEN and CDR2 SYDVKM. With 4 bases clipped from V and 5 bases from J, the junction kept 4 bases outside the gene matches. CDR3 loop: CASSSLAADNEQFF. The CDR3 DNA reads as TGTGCCAGCAGTTCACTAGCGGCCGACAATGAGCAGTTCTTC.

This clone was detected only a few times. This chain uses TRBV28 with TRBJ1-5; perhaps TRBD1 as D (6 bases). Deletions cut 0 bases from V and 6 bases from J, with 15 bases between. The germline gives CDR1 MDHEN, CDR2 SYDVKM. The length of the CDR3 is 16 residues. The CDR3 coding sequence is TGTGCCAGCAGTTTATGGGGGAGGGGGGAAGGTCAGCCCCAGCATTTT. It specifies CASSLWGRGEGQPQHF. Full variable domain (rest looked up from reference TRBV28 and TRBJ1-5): DVKVTQSSRYLVKRTGEKVFLECVQDMDHENMFWYRQDPGLGLRLIYFSYDVKMKEKGDIPEGYSVSREKKERFSLILESASTNQTSMYLCASSLWGRGEGQPQHFGDGTRLSIL.

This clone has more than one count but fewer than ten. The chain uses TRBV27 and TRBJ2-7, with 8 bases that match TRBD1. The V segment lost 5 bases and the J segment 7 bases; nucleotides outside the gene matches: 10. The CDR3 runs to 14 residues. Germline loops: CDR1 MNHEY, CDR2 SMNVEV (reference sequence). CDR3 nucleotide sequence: TGTGCCAGCAGTGAGTACAGGGGGTCCTGGGAGCAGTACGTC. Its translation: CASSEYRGSWEQYV.

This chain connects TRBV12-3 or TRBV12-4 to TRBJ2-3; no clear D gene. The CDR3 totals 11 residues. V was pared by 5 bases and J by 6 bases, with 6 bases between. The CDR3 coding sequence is TGTGCCAGCAGTCCCGCGGATACGCAGTATTTT. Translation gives CASSPADTQYF.

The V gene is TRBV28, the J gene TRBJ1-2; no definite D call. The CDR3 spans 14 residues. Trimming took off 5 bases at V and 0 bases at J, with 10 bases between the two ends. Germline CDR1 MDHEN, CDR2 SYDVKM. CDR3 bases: TGTGCCAGCAGTCTTTGGACTTCTAACTATGGCTACACCTTC. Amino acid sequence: CASSLWTSNYGYTF.

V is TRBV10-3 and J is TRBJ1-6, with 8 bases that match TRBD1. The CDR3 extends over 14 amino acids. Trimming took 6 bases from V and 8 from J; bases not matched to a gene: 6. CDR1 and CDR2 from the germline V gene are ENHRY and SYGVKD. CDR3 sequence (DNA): TGTGCCATCAGCAAAGGACAGGGCGATTCACCCCTCCACTTT. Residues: CAISKGQGDSPLHF.

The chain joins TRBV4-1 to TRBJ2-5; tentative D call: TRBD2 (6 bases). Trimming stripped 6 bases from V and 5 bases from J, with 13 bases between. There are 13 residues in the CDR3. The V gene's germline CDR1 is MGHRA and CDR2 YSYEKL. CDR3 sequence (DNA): TGCGCCAGCAGGAGAGGTGGGGGGGAGACCCAGTACTTC. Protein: CASRRGGGETQYF.

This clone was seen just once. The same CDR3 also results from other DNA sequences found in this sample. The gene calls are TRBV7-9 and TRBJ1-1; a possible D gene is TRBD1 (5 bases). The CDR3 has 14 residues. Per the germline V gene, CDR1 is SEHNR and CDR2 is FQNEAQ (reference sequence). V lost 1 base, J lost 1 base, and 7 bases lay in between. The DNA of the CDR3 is TGTGCCAGCAGCTTAGGACAGTCGAACACTGAAGCTTTCTTT. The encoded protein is CASSLGQSNTEAFF.

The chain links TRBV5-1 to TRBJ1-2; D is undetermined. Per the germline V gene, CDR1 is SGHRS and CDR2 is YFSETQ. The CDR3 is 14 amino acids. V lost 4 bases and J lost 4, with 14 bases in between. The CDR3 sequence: CASSPQEGTYGYTF. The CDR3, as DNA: TGCGCCAGCAGCCCTCAGGAGGGAACCTATGGCTACACCTTC. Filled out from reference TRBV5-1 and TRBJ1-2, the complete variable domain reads KAGVTQTPRYLIKTRGQQVTLSCSPISGHRSVSWYQQTPGQGLQFLFEYFSETQRNKGNFPGRFSGRQFSNSRSEMNVSTLELGDSALYLCASSPQEGTYGYTFGSGTRLTVV.

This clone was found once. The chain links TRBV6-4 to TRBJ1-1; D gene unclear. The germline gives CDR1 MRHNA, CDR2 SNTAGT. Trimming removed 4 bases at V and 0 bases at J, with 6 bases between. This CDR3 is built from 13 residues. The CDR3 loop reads CASSVEMNTEAFF. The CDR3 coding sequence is TGTGCCAGCAGTGTCGAGATGAACACTGAAGCTTTCTTT.

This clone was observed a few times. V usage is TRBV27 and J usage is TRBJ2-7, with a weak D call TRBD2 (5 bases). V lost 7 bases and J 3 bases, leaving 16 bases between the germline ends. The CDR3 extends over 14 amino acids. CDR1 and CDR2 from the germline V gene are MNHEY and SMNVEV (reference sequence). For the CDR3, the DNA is TGTGCCAGCACCCCCAGCGGTGGGTTCTACGAGCAGTACTTC. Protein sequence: CASTPSGGFYEQYF.

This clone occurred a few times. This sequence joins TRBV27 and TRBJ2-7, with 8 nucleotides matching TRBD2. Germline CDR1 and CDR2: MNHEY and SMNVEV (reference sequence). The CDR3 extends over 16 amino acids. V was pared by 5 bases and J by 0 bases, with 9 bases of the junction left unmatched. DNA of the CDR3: TGTGCCAGCAGTCCACTTAGCGGGACCTTCTCCTACGAGCAGTACTTC. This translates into CASSPLSGTFSYEQYF.

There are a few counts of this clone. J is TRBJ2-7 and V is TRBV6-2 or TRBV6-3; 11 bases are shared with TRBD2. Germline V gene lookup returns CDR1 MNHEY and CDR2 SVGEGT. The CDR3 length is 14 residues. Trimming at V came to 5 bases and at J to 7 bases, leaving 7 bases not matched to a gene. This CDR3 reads CASSLSGRGTEQYF. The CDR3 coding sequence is TGTGCCAGCAGTCTTAGCGGGAGGGGCACGGAGCAGTACTTC.

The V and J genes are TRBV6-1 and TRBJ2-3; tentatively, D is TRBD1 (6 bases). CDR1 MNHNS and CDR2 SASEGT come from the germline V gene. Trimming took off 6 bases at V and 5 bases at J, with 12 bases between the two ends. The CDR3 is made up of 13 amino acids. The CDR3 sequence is CASSRTGQDTQYF. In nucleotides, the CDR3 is TGTGCCAGCAGCCGTACAGGGCAAGATACGCAGTATTTT.

The CDR3 is CASSLGLAGADGELFF. In DNA, the CDR3 is TGTGCCAGCAGCTTAGGTCTAGCGGGAGCCGACGGGGAGCTGTTTTTT. The V call is TRBV7-6, the J call TRBJ2-2; 10 bases match TRBD2. V trimming: 1 base; J trimming: 7 bases; junction bases outside the gene matches: 6. Germline V gives CDR1 SGHVS, CDR2 FNYEAQ. The CDR3 runs 16 residues. Based on the CDR3 plus reference TRBV7-6 and TRBJ2-2, the full variable domain is GAGVSQSPRYKVTKRGQDVALRCDPISGHVSLYWYRQALGQGPEFLTYFNYEAQQDKSGLPNDRFSAERPEGSISTLTIQRTEQRDSAMYRCASSLGLAGADGELFFGEGSRLTVL.

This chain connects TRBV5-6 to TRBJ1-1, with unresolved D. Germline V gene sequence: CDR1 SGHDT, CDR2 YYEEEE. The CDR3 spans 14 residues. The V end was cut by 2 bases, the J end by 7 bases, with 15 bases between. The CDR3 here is CASSFGQQNREAFF. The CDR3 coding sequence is TGTGCCAGCAGCTTTGGGCAGCAGAACCGTGAAGCTTTCTTT.

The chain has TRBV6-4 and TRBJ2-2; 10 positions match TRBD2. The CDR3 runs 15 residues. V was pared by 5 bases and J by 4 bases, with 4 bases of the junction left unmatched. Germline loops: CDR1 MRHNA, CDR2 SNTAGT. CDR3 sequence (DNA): TGTGCCAGCAGTCCAGCGGGAGGGGGCACCGGGGAGCTGTTTTTT. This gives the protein CASSPAGGGTGELFF.

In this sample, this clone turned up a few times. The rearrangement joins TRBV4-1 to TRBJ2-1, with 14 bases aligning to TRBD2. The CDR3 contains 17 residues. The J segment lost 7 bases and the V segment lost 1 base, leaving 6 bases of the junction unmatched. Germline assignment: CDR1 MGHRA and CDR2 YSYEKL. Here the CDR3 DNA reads TGCGCCAGCAGCCAAGGAGAGGGACTAGCGGGAGAGAATGAGCAGTTCTTC. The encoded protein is CASSQGEGLAGENEQFF.

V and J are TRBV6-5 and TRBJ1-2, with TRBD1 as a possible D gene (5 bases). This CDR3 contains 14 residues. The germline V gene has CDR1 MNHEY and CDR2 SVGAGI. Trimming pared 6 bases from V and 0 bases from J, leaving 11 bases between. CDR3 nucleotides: TGTGCCAGCAGAGGCCGGGGGACTAACTATGGCTACACCTTC. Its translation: CASRGRGTNYGYTF.

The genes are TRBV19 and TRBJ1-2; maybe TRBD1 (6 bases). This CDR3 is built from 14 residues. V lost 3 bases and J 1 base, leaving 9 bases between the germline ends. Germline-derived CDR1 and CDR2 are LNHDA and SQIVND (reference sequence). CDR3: CASSISGVNYGYTF. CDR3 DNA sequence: TGTGCCAGTAGTATTTCAGGGGTTAACTATGGCTACACCTTC.

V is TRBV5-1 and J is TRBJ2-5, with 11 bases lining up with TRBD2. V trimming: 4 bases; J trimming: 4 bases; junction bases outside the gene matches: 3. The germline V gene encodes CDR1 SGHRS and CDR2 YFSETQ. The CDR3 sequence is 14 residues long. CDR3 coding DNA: TGCGCCAGCAGCCGAGGACTAGCGGGAGAGACCCAGTACTTC. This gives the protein CASSRGLAGETQYF. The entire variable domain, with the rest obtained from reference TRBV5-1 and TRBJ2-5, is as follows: KAGVTQTPRYLIKTRGQQVTLSCSPISGHRSVSWYQQTPGQGLQFLFEYFSETQRNKGNFPGRFSGRQFSNSRSEMNVSTLELGDSALYLCASSRGLAGETQYFGPGTRLLVL.

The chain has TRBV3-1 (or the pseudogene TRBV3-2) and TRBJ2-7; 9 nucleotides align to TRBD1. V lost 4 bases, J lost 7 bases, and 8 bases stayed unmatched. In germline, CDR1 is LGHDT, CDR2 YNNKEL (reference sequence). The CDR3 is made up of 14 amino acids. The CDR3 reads CASSRSLQGAEQYF. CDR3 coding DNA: TGTGCCAGCAGCCGATCCCTACAGGGGGCAGAGCAGTACTTC.

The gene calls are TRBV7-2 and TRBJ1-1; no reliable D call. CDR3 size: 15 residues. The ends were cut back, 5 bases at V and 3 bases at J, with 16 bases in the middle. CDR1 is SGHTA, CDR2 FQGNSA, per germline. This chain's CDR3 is CASSPQPGGYTEAFF. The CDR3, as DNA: TGTGCCAGCAGCCCCCAACCGGGAGGGTACACTGAAGCTTTCTTT.